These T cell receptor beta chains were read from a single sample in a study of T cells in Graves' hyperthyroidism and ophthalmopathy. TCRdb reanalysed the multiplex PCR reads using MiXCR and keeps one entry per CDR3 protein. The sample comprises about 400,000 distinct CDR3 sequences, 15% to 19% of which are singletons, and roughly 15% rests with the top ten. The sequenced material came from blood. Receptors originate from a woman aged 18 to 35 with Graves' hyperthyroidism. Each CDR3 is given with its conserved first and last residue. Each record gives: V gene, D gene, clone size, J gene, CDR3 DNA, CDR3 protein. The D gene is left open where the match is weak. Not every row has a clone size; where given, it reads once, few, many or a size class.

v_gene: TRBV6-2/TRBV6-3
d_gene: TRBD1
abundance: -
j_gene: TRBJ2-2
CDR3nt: TGTGCCAGCAGAGCTCCGGGACAGGGGGCAGGGACCGGGGAGCTGTTTTTT
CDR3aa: CASRAPGQGAGTGELFF

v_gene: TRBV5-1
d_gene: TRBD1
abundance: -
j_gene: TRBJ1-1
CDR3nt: TGCGCCAGCAGCTTGGTAGGACAGGGGGCGCCTGAAGCTTTCTTT
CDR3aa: CASSLVGQGAPEAFF

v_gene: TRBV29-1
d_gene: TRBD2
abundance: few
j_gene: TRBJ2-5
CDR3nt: TGCAGCGTCGGGCGGGGCCTAGCGGCCGAAGAGACCCAGTACTTC
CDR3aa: CSVGRGLAAEETQYF

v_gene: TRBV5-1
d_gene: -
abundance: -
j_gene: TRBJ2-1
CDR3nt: TGCGCCAGCAGCCCGCCTAGGGACAATGAGCAGTTCTTC
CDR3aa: CASSPPRDNEQFF

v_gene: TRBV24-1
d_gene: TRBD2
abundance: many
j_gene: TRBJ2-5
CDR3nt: TGTGCCACCAGTGATTTGGGTCGGGGGGGCGAAGAGACCCAGTACTTC
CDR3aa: CATSDLGRGGEETQYF

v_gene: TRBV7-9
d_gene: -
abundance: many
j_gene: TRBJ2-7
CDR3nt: TGCGCCAGCAGCTTGGCCGGGCGGGACTACGAGCAGTACTTC
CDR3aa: CASSLAGRDYEQYF

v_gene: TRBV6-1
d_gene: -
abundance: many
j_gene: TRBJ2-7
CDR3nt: TGTGCCAGCAGTGCTGGGGCAGGGGGGGCCTACGAGCAGTACTTC
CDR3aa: CASSAGAGGAYEQYF

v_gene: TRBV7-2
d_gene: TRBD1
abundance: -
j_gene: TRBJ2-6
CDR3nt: TGTGCCAGCAGCTCCTGGGGACAGGGGAGCTCTGGGGCCAACGTCCTGACTTTC
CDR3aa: CASSSWGQGSSGANVLTF

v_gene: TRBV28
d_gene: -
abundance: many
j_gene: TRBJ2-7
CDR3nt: TGTGCCATCCAAGGTACGACTAGTCCCCGCGAGCAGTACTTC
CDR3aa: CAIQGTTSPREQYF

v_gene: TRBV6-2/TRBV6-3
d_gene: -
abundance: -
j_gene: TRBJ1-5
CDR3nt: TGTGCCAGCAGTCCATATCAGGAAAATCAGCCCCAGCATTTT
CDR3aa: CASSPYQENQPQHF

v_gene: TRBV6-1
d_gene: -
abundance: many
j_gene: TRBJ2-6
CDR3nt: TGTGCCAGCAGTGAAGACAGCTCTGGGGCCAACGTCCTGACTTTC
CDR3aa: CASSEDSSGANVLTF

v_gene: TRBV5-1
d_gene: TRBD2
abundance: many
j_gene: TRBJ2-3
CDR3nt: TGCGCCAGCAGCTTGAGTACTAGCGGGCGGACAGATACGCAGTATTTT
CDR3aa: CASSLSTSGRTDTQYF

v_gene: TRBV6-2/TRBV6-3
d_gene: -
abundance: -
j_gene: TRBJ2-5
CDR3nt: TGTGCCAGCAGCCCCCGAGGACAGCCCCGGGTAGTGACCCAGTACTTC
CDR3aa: CASSPRGQPRVVTQYF

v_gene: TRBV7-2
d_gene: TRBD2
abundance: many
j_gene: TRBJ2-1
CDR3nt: TGTGCCAGCAGCTTATATGCGGGGGCCTACAATGAGCAGTTCTTC
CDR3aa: CASSLYAGAYNEQFF

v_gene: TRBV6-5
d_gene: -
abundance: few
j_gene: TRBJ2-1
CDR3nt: TGTGCCAGCAGTTACATCGGGGGTGAGCAGTTCTTC
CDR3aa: CASSYIGGEQFF

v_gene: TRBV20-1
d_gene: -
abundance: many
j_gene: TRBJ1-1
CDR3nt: TGCAGTGCTAGAGATTTCCGCTTGGACAGGAACACTGAAGCTTTCTTT
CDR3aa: CSARDFRLDRNTEAFF

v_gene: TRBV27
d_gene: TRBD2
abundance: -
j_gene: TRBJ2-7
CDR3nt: TGTGCCAGCAGTCCGAGGGGACTAGCGGTCTACGAGCAGTACTTC
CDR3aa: CASSPRGLAVYEQYF

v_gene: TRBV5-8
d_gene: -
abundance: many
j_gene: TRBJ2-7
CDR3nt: TGTGCCAGCAGCTTGCCCTACGAGCAGTACTTC
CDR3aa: CASSLPYEQYF

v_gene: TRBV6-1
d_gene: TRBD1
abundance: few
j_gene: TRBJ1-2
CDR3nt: TGTGCCAGCAGGTTCGGGACAGACAATGGCTACACCTTC
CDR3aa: CASRFGTDNGYTF

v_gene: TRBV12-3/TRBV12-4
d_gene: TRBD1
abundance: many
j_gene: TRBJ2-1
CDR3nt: TGTGCCAGCAGGCGAGGACAGGGGGTGACCGATGAGCAGTTCTTC
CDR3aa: CASRRGQGVTDEQFF

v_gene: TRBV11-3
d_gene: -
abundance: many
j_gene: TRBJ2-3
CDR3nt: TGTGCCAGCAGCCGATCAGGGAAAGATACGCAGTATTTT
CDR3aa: CASSRSGKDTQYF

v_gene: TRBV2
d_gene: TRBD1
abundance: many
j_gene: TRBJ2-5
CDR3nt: TGTGCCAGCAGGGGGGACAGGGGATTGTGGGAGACCCAGTACTTC
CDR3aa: CASRGDRGLWETQYF

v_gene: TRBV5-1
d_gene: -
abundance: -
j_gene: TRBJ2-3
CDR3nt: TGCGCCAGCAGCTTGGAGGTAGATACGCAGTATTTT
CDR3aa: CASSLEVDTQYF

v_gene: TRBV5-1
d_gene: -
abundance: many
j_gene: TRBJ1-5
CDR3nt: TGCGCCAGCAGCTTCGGGGGACTGTTTCAGCCCCAGCATTTT
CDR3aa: CASSFGGLFQPQHF

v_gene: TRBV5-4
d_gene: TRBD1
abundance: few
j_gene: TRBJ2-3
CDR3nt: TGTGCCAGCAGCCGCAGGACAGGGGGGCCAGATACGCAGTATTTT
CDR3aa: CASSRRTGGPDTQYF

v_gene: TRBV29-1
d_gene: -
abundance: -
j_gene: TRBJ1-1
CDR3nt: TGCAGCGTGGCAAAACAGGGGAACACTGAAGCTTTCTTT
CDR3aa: CSVAKQGNTEAFF

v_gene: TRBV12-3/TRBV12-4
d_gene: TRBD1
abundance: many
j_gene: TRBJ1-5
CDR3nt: TGTGCCAGCAGGCACAGGGGGGAGCCCCAGCATTTT
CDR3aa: CASRHRGEPQHF

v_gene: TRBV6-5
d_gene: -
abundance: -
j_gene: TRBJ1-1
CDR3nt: TGTGCCAGCAGTTCGTACTTAAGGGGGACGAACACTGAAGCTTTCTTT
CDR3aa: CASSSYLRGTNTEAFF

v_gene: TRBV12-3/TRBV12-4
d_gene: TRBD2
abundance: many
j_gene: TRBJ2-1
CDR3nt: TGTGCCAGCAGTCCATCACTAGCGGGGGTTAAGTTCTTC
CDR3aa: CASSPSLAGVKFF

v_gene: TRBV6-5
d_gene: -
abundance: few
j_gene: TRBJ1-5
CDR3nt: TGTGCCAGCAGTTACACTGAGAATCAGCCCCAGCATTTT
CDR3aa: CASSYTENQPQHF

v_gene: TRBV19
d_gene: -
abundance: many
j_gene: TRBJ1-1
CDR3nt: TGTGCCAGTAGTATAGCGGTGAACACTGAAGCTTTCTTT
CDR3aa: CASSIAVNTEAFF

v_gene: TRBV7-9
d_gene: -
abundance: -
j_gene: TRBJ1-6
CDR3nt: TGTGCCAGCAGCTCCCGGGCACTCTATAATTCACCCCTCCACTTT
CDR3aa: CASSSRALYNSPLHF

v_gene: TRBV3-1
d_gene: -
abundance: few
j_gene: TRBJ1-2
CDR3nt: TGTGCCAGCAGCCTATTGGACCAGGCAGACCATGGCTATGGCTACACCTTC
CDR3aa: CASSLLDQADHGYGYTF

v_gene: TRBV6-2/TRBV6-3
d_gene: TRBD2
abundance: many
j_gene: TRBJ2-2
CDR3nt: TGTGCCAGCAGTTTCCTCCAGCGGGGGGGCCGTATAGGCGGGGAGCTGTTTTTT
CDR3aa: CASSFLQRGGRIGGELFF

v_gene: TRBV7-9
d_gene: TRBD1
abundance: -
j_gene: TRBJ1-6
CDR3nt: TGTGCCAGCAGGCTCAGGGACAGGGGTAATTCACCCCTCCACTTT
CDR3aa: CASRLRDRGNSPLHF

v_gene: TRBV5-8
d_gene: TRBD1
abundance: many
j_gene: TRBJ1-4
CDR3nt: TGTGCCAGCAGCTTAAGTCCCCCGGGACAGGGAACTGAAAAACTGTTTTTT
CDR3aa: CASSLSPPGQGTEKLFF

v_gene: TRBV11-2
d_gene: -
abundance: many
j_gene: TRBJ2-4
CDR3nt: TGTGCCAGCAGCGCCGGTGCGGGAACCAAAAACATTCAGTACTTC
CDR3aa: CASSAGAGTKNIQYF

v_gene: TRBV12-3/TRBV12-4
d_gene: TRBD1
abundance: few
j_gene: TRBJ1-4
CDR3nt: TGTGCCAGCAGTACGGGACAGGGTTCAAAACTGTTTTTT
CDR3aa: CASSTGQGSKLFF

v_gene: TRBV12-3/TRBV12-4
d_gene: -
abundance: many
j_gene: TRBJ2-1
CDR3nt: TGTGCCAGCAGTTTAGATCGCCAAAGGTCCTACAATGAGCAGTTCTTC
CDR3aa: CASSLDRQRSYNEQFF

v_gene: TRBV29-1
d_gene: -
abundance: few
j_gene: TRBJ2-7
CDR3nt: TGCAGCGTTGCACGGGGAATAGACGAGCAGTACTTC
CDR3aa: CSVARGIDEQYF

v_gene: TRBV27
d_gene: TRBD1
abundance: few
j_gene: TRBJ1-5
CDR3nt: TGTGCGCTCAACGGAGTCGAGACAGGGTATAGCAATCAGCCCCAGCATTTT
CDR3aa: CALNGVETGYSNQPQHF

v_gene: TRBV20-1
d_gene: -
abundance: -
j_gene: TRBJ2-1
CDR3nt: TGCAGTGCTAGGGGGCTTCAAGCCTACAATGAGCAGTTCTTC
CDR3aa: CSARGLQAYNEQFF

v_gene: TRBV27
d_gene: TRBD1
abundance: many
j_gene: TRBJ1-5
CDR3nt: TGTGCCAGCAGGGACAGGGCTGGTCAGCCCCAGCATTTT
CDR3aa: CASRDRAGQPQHF

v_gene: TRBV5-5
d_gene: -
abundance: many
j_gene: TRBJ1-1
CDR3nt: TGTGCCAGCAGCAGATCCACTGCGGGGAGGGCTGAAGCTTTCTTT
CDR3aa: CASSRSTAGRAEAFF

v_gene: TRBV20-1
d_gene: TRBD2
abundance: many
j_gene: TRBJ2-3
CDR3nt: TGCAGTGCTACTCCCCTAGCGGGAGTTGTAGATACGCAGTATTTT
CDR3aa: CSATPLAGVVDTQYF

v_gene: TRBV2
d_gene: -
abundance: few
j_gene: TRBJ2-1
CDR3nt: TGTGCTAGCAGCTTATCCGGGAGAGACAATGAGCAGTTCTTC
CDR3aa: CASSLSGRDNEQFF

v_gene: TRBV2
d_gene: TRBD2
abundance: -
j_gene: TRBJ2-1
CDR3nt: TGTGCCAGCAGGAAACTAGCGGGGGGGTCCTATTCCTACAATGAGCAGTTCTTC
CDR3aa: CASRKLAGGSYSYNEQFF

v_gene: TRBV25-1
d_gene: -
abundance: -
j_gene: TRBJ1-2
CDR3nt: TGTGCCAGCAGTGAATCCGGGGGTGGCTATGGCTACACCTTC
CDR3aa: CASSESGGGYGYTF

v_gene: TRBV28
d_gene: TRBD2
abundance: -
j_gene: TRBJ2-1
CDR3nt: TGTGCCAGCAACCAATTAGCGGGAGGGCCATGGAATGAGCAGTTCTTC
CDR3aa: CASNQLAGGPWNEQFF

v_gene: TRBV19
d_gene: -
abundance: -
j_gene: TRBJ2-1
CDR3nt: TGTGCCACTGAGCAGGGGAATGAGCAGTTCTTC
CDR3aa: CATEQGNEQFF

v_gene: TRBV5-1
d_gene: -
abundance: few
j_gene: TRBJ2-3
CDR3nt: TGCGCCAGCAGCTTACGGTTGTTGGGGACAGATACGCAGTATTTT
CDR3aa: CASSLRLLGTDTQYF

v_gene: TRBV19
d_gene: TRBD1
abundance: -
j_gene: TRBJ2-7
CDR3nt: TGTGCCAGAAACAGGGGGAGGCTGGTCGAGCAGTACTTC
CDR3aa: CARNRGRLVEQYF

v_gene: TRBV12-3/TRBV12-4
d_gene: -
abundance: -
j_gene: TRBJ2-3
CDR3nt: TGTGCCAGCAGTTCCCCCCTAGTTGCAGATACGCAGTATTTT
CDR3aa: CASSSPLVADTQYF